This T cell receptor beta chain originates from a study of cytomegalovirus exposure and HLA in healthy donors. Study summary: A later analysis reported the 100 to 150 validation repertoires used the same platform as the 666 first-cohort repertoires. Findings of the study overall: The listing of about 150 TCR beta chains classed them as cytomegalovirus-associated.

The germline V and J ends were trimmed by 0 bases and 4 bases, with 12 bases remaining between them. Germline V lookup: CDR1 MGHRA, CDR2 YSYEKL. The CDR3 consists of 15 residues. Concerning this clone itself: Antigen unknown.

Libraries were prepared by immunoSEQ multiplex PCR; TCRdb keeps only in-frame clonotypes and omits some of them. This table has over 100,000 clones, under 90% appearing once. The rearrangement joins TRBV4-1 to TRBJ2-5, with a tentative D call TRBD1 (5 bases). This clonotype was sampled from a young man in good health and CMV-seronegative. The source material was PBMCs. CDR3 coding DNA: TGCGCCAGCAGCCAAGAGGGCAGGGCGACAGAGACCCAGTACTTC. Protein: CASSQEGRATETQYF.